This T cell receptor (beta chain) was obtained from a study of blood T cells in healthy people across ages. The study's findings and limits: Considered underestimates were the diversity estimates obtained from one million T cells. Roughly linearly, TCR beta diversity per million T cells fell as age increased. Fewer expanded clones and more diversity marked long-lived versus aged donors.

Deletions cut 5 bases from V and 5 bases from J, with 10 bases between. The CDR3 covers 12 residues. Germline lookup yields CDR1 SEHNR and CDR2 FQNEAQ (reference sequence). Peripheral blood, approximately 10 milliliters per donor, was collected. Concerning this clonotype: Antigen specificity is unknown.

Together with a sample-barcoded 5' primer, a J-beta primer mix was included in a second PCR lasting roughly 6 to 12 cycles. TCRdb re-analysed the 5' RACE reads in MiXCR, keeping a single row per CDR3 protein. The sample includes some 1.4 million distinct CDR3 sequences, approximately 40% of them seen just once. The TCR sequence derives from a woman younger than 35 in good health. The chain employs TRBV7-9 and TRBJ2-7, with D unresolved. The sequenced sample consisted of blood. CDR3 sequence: CASSTGPDEQYF. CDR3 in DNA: TGTGCCAGCAGCACCGGCCCTGACGAGCAGTACTTC.